This TCR beta chain emerged from a study of Ad26.COV2.S vaccination and SARS-CoV-2 variants. The CDR3 covers 13 residues. Between the trimmed V and J ends, which lost 5 bases and 7 bases, there was a span of 14 bases. Looked up from germline, CDR1 is MDHEN and CDR2 is SYDVKM. Treatment reported: around 19 received Ad26.COV2.S at low or high dose, single or two shots; five or six received placebo; per-sample allocation not given. The study sampled participants on day 63 after the first vaccine or placebo injection. Profiled with immunoSEQ multiplex PCR; TCRdb holds only in-frame clones, not every one. The table has around 340,000 clones, less than 90% seen once.

The chain recombines TRBV28 with TRBJ1-2; tentatively, D is TRBD1 (6 bases). This material consisted of peripheral blood, taken in a trial of Ad26.COV2.S vaccine versus placebo. The receptor's source is a person aged 18-65 years who received the Ad26.COV2.S COVID-19 vaccine or a placebo. The CDR3 reads CASSTGGARGYTF. Here the CDR3 DNA reads TGTGCCAGCAGTACGGGGGGGGCGCGTGGCTACACCTTC.